This T cell receptor (beta chain) was profiled in a study of long-term antiretroviral therapy in people with HIV. The study's findings and limits: Post-ART diversity increased but stayed below transplant donor controls. The clones with expansion before ART were dominant in the repertoire at all time points.

V shed 11 bases and J shed 7 bases, with 11 bases lying between them. This CDR3 comprises 11 residues. In germline, CDR1 is SEHNR, CDR2 FQNEAQ (reference sequence). This clone was detected only a few times. What it binds is not known. It was version v3.0 of the immunoSEQ assay that was run at survey level. Repertoires were generated with immunoSEQ multiplex PCR, while TCRdb's copy carries only in-frame clones and drops some. The data show 20,000 or so clones, more than 75% seen once. The sequence was obtained from a young man with HIV. Source: unsorted PBMCs, taken 0.2 years before starting antiretroviral therapy. This chain connects TRBV7-9 to TRBJ1-4; a weak D match, TRBD1 (5 bases). The CDR3 loop is CASTGAEKLFF. The CDR3 nucleotides are TGTGCCTCTACCGGGGCTGAAAAACTGTTTTTT.